Below, 25 T cell receptor beta chains from the same sample are listed, as sequenced in a study of neurological immune-mediated disorders. One entry per CDR3 protein, called by TCRdb with MiXCR from the 5' RACE reads. The table has about 82,000 distinct CDR3 sequences, just over 2.5% seen once. The sample taken for sequencing was PBMCs. Source of these receptors: a woman aged 25 to 45 with multiple sclerosis.

The V call is TRBV19, the J call TRBJ2-1; D perhaps matches TRBD2 (6 bases). Trimming pared 4 bases from V and 9 bases from J, leaving 19 bases between. From germline, CDR1 is LNHDA and CDR2 SQIVND (reference sequence). CDR3 length: 15 amino acids. For the CDR3, the DNA is TGTGCCAGTAGTACACCGGGACTCCAGAGAGGTGAGCAGTTCTTC. As protein: CASSTPGLQRGEQFF.

This clonotype appeared many times. The chain recombines TRBV29-1 with TRBJ2-3; D might be TRBD1 (6 bases). The V and J ends lost 3 bases and 5 bases respectively, with 12 bases between them. In germline, CDR1 is SQVTM, CDR2 ANQGSEA. The CDR3 extends over 13 amino acids. The DNA for the CDR3 is TGCAGCGTTGAGCAGGGGAGTGGAGATACGCAGTATTTT. Translating it yields CSVEQGSGDTQYF.

The sample holds many counts of this clonotype. V and J are TRBV20-1 and TRBJ1-1; the match to TRBD1 covers 8 bases. The CDR3 covers 12 residues. Germline assignment: CDR1 DFQATT and CDR2 SNEGSKA (reference sequence). After removal of 2 bases from V and 10 bases from J, the junction contained 6 bases not matched to a gene. The CDR3, as DNA: TGCAGTGCTAGAATCACAGGGGGTCGAGCTTTCTTT. Amino acid sequence: CSARITGGRAFF.

There are many counts of this clonotype. The CDR3: CASSLSRGGTEAFF. The CDR3 DNA reads TGTGCCAGCAGTTTATCCAGGGGCGGCACTGAAGCTTTCTTT. V gene TRBV12-3 or TRBV12-4 combines with J gene TRBJ1-1; D possibly corresponds to TRBD1 (6 bases). Trimming took off 2 bases at V and 4 bases at J, with 11 bases between the two ends. The length of the CDR3 is 14 residues.

This clonotype was counted ten times or more. The chain joins TRBV5-5 to TRBJ2-3, with TRBD1 matching over 7 bases. This CDR3 has 15 residues. In germline, CDR1 is SGHKS, CDR2 YYEKEE (reference sequence). V was clipped by 5 bases and J by 3 bases; unmatched bases: 9. In DNA, the CDR3 is TGTGCCAGCAGTCCAGACAGGGTGGGGACAGATACGCAGTATTTT. This sequence encodes CASSPDRVGTDTQYF.

This clonotype was recorded at least ten times. V is TRBV15 and J is TRBJ1-2, with TRBD1 matching 8 bases. V was clipped by 6 bases and J by 5 bases; unmatched bases: 11. The CDR3 extends over 15 amino acids. The germline V gene has CDR1 LNHNV and CDR2 YYDKDF (reference sequence). In DNA, the CDR3 is TGTGCCACCAGTCCCGGCAGGGGGCAAGGTTATGGCTACACCTTC. This encodes CATSPGRGQGYGYTF.

This clonotype was detected many times. J is TRBJ2-1 and V is TRBV2; 7 bases align to TRBD2. The germline V gene has CDR1 SNHLY and CDR2 FYNNEI. The CDR3 has 14 amino acids. The V segment lost 9 bases and the J segment 2 bases; nucleotides outside the gene matches: 7. CDR3 DNA: TGTGCCAGTCACACGCTAGCGGCCTACAATGAGCAGTTCTTC. Encoded protein: CASHTLAAYNEQFF.

This clonotype was found many times. V and J are TRBV11-1 and TRBJ1-1; D is undetermined. CDR3 length: 16 amino acids. Trimming pared 1 base from V and 1 base from J, leaving 13 bases between. CDR1 is SGHAT and CDR2 is FQDESV in the germline V gene (reference sequence). The CDR3 DNA reads TGTGCCAGCAGCTTAGGTGTGGTTGATCGGAACACTGAAGCTTTCTTT. It yields the protein CASSLGVVDRNTEAFF.

This clonotype was found many times. The chain couples TRBV12-3 or TRBV12-4 to TRBJ1-2, with TRBD1 identical over 8 bases. The CDR3 spans 16 residues. Trimming at V came to 3 bases and at J to 4 bases, leaving 10 bases not matched to a gene. The CDR3 protein is CASSFQIQGVPYGYTF. Written as DNA, the CDR3 is TGTGCCAGCAGTTTTCAGATACAGGGGGTTCCCTATGGCTACACCTTC.

This clonotype was counted ten times or more. This chain links TRBV29-1 with TRBJ1-6; no firm D call. Germline V lookup: CDR1 SQVTM, CDR2 ANQGSEA. Trimming took 7 bases from V and 6 from J, leaving 19 bases between them. The CDR3 is 15 amino acids. CDR3: CSAPDLPRINSPLHF. CDR3 coding DNA: TGCAGCGCTCCTGATCTTCCGAGAATTAATTCACCCCTCCACTTT.

This clonotype was recorded many times. The CDR3 DNA follows: TGTGCCAGCAGCTCCCCCAAGGGACTGGTTTTCAATGAGCAGTTCTTC. This translates into CASSSPKGLVFNEQFF. J is TRBJ2-1 and V is TRBV7-2; weak D call: TRBD2 (6 bases). This CDR3 has 16 residues. Trimming stripped 4 bases from V and 6 bases from J, with 19 bases between. Germline assignment: CDR1 SGHTA and CDR2 FQGNSA.

This clonotype appeared many times. The rearrangement joins TRBV6-1 to TRBJ1-6; D gene uncertain. The V and J ends lost 0 bases and 9 bases respectively, with 15 bases between them. CDR1 is MNHNS and CDR2 is SASEGT in the germline V gene. This CDR3 comprises 16 residues. CDR3 amino acids: CASSEAGSPRSSPLHF. The CDR3 coding sequence is TGTGCCAGCAGTGAAGCGGGGAGTCCGAGGTCTTCACCCCTCCACTTT.

This clonotype was observed at least ten times. This chain links TRBV30 with TRBJ1-6; D remains unclear. This CDR3 has 12 amino acids. With 0 bases removed from V and 14 bases from J, the gap between germline ends came to 11 bases. Per the germline V gene, CDR1 is GTSNPN and CDR2 is SVGIG (reference sequence). The CDR3: CAWSVPGGSLHF. CDR3 nucleotide sequence: TGTGCCTGGAGTGTACCGGGTGGCTCCCTCCACTTT.

This clonotype was seen ten or more times. This chain uses TRBV7-2 with TRBJ1-5, with TRBD1 matching 8 bases. Germline V gene lookup returns CDR1 SGHTA and CDR2 FQGNSA. The CDR3 consists of 15 residues. J gave up 3 bases and V 5 bases, and 6 bases lay outside the gene matches. In nucleotides, the CDR3 is TGTGCCAGCAGCCCAGACAGGGGAGTCAATCAGCCCCAGCATTTT. This gives the protein CASSPDRGVNQPQHF.

This clonotype was picked up a small number of times. A much larger clone differs by one base, so this may be a read error. V and J are TRBV28 and TRBJ2-5, with TRBD2 matching over 8 bases. Germline V CDR1 and CDR2: MDHEN, SYDVKM. The length of the CDR3 is 12 residues. The CDR3: CAVVSGGENQYF. The DNA for the CDR3 is TGTGCCGTCGTCAGCGGGGGAGAGAACCAGTACTTC.

This clonotype showed up many times. CDR3 in amino acids: CASSLGNAGGYQETQYF. In nucleotides, the CDR3 is TGTGCCAGCAGTTTGGGGAACGCCGGGGGTTACCAAGAGACCCAGTACTTC. J is TRBJ2-5 and V is TRBV6-5; a possible D gene is TRBD2 (6 bases). This CDR3 comprises 17 residues. Germline CDR1 reads MNHEY; CDR2 reads SVGAGI. V dropped 4 bases and J dropped 0 bases, with 18 bases sitting between them.

This clonotype has ten or more counts. This chain connects TRBV7-8 to TRBJ2-5, with D maybe TRBD2 (6 bases). Germline CDR1 SGHVS, CDR2 FQNEAQ. This CDR3 spans 14 amino acids. V was trimmed by 2 bases and J by 1 base, leaving 8 bases between them. In nucleotides, the CDR3 is TGTGCCAGCAGCTTAAGCGGGTCCCAAGAGACCCAGTACTTC. Protein sequence: CASSLSGSQETQYF.

This clonotype was found many times. The V gene is TRBV6-5, the J gene TRBJ2-1, with 16 bases matching TRBD2. The CDR3 is 16 amino acids. J gave up 8 bases and V 5 bases, and 6 bases lay outside the gene matches. Per germline, CDR1 MNHEY and CDR2 SVGAGI. The CDR3 sequence: CASSPGLAGGGYEQFF. CDR3 DNA sequence: TGTGCCAGCAGTCCGGGACTAGCGGGGGGGGGTTATGAGCAGTTCTTC.

This clonotype occurred many times. This chain connects TRBV7-2 to TRBJ2-3; possibly TRBD2 for D (6 bases). V was trimmed by 2 bases and J by 4 bases, leaving 7 bases between them. Looked up from germline, CDR1 is SGHTA and CDR2 is FQGNSA. The length of the CDR3 is 13 residues. For the CDR3, the DNA is TGTGCCAGCAGCTTATGGGGGGCAGATACGCAGTATTTT. Translated: CASSLWGADTQYF.

The sample holds many counts of this clonotype. The chain couples TRBV7-9 to TRBJ2-3; weak D call: TRBD1 (6 bases). Per germline, CDR1 SEHNR and CDR2 FQNEAQ (reference sequence). This CDR3 is built from 17 residues. V dropped 0 bases and J dropped 2 bases, with 15 bases sitting between them. The CDR3 region has the DNA TGTGCCAGCAGCTTAGCCCCACCGGGACACTCCACAGATACGCAGTATTTT. Translated, it gives CASSLAPPGHSTDTQYF.

This clonotype has only a few counts. The chain has TRBV7-9 and TRBJ2-7, with TRBD2 as a possible D gene (6 bases). The germline V gene has CDR1 SEHNR and CDR2 FQNEAQ (reference sequence). The CDR3 length is 12 residues. Trimming pared 5 bases from V and 5 bases from J, leaving 10 bases between. The CDR3 loop is CASSPGGNEQYF. CDR3 coding DNA: TGTGCCAGCAGCCCTGGCGGGAACGAGCAGTACTTC.

Many counts were recorded for this clonotype. This chain joins TRBV2 and TRBJ2-7; 9 bases line up with TRBD2. CDR1 is SNHLY, CDR2 FYNNEI, per germline. V dropped 7 bases and J dropped 5; count of bases not matched to a gene: 15. The CDR3 covers 16 residues. The CDR3 DNA is TGTGCCAGCACCATCCCAGGGGCGGGAGGGCTCAACGAGCAGTACTTC. Translated, it gives CASTIPGAGGLNEQYF.

Ten or more counts support this clonotype. The chain has TRBV28 and TRBJ2-7, with D perhaps TRBD2 (5 bases). Germline V lookup: CDR1 MDHEN, CDR2 SYDVKM. CDR3 length: 15 residues. Trimming shortened V by 0 bases and J by 6 bases, and 15 bases separated the two germline ends. CDR3 DNA: TGTGCCAGCAGTTTATGGGCGGCTAGCCGGCGCGAGCAGTACTTC. It specifies CASSLWAASRREQYF.

The table lists this clonotype with many counts. The V call is TRBV6-5, the J call TRBJ2-7; possible D gene TRBD1, 6 bases. CDR3 size: 17 residues. Germline V lookup: CDR1 MNHEY, CDR2 SVGAGI. The V gene lost 6 bases and the J gene lost 0 bases, with 21 bases spanning the gap. The CDR3 bases are TGTGCCAGCAGGGGGTCAGGGGCCGCGCCTAGCTCCTACGAGCAGTACTTC. This gives the protein CASRGSGAAPSSYEQYF.

The table lists this clonotype with many counts. The chain carries TRBV4-2 and TRBJ1-4; 9 nucleotides line up with TRBD1. CDR1 and CDR2 from the germline V gene are LGHNA and YNFKEQ. Trimming at V came to 3 bases and at J to 7 bases, leaving 9 bases not matched to a gene. The CDR3 is made up of 16 amino acids. The chain's CDR3 is CASSQDAGTGIEKLFF. In nucleotides, the CDR3 is TGTGCCAGCAGCCAGGATGCCGGGACAGGGATTGAAAAACTGTTTTTT.